The source of this TCR beta chain is a study of blood T cell repertoires in COVID-19. Across the whole study: Sources were T cells, B-cell-depleted T cells, or PBMCs; the material itself was cDNA or gDNA.

Germline V CDR1 and CDR2: LNHDA, SQIVND (reference sequence). Losses at the gene ends were 3 bases for V and 9 bases for J; bases not matched to a gene: 10. The CDR3 is made up of 15 amino acids. Clones were read by immunoSEQ multiplex PCR, and TCRdb kept only the in-frame ones, dropping some. In the table there are approximately 180,000 clones, around 85% of which are singletons. The clonotype comes from a woman older than 75 with acute or convalescent COVID-19. Sequencing was carried out using peripheral blood. This chain connects TRBV19 to TRBJ2-1; 8 positions match TRBD2. Written as DNA, the CDR3 is TGTGCCAGTAGTATTGCTTTGGCTAGCGGGCGTGAGCAGTTCTTC. Residues: CASSIALASGREQFF.